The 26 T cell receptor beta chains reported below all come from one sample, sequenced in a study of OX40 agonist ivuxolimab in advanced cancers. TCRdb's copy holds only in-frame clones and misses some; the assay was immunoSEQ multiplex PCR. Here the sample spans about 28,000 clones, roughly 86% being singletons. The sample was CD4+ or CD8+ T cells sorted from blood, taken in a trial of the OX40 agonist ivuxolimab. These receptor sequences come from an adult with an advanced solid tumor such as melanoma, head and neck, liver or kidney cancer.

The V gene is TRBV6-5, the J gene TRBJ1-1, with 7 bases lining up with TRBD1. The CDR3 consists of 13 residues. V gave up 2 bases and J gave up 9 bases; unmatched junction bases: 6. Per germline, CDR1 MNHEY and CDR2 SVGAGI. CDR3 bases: TGTGCCAGCAGTTACCGCGGGACAGCCCAAGCTTTCTTT. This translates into CASSYRGTAQAFF.

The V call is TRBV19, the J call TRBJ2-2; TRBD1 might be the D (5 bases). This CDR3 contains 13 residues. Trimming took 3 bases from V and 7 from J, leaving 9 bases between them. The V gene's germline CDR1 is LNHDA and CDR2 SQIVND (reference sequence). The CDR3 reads CASSIGQGGELFF. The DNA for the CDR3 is TGTGCCAGTAGTATTGGGCAGGGCGGGGAGCTGTTTTTT. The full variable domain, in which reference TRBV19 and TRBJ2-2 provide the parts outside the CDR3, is DGGITQSPKYLFRKEGQNVTLSCEQNLNHDAMYWYRQDPGQGLRLIYYSQIVNDFQKGDIAEGYSVSREKKESFPLTVTSAQKNPTAFYLCASSIGQGGELFFGEGSRLTVL.

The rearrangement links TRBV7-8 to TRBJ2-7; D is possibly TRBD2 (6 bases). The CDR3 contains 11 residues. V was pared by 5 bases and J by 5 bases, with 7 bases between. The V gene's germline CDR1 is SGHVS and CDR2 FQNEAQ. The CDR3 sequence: CASSAGHEQYF. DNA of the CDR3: TGTGCCAGCAGCGCGGGACACGAGCAGTACTTC.

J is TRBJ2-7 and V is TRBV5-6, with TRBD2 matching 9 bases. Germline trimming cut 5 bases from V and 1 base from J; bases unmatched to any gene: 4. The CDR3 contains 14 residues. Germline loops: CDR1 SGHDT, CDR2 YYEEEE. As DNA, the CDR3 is TGTGCCAGCAGTATTAGCGGGAGTTCCTACGAGCAGTACTTC. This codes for CASSISGSSYEQYF. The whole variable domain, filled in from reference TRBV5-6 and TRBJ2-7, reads DAGVTQSPTHLIKTRGQQVTLRCSPKSGHDTVSWYQQALGQGPQFIFQYYEEEERQRGNFPDRFSGHQFPNYSSELNVNALLLGDSALYLCASSISGSSYEQYFGPGTRLTVT.

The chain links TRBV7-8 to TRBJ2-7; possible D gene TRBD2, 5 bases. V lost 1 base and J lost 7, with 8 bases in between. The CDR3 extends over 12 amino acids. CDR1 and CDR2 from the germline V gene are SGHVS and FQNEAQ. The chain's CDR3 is CASSLGRGEQYF. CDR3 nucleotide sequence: TGTGCCAGCAGCTTAGGCCGAGGGGAGCAGTACTTC.

The CDR3 DNA follows: TGTGCCAGCAGCCGGGACTACAACGAGCAGTACTTC. It yields the protein CASSRDYNEQYF. This sequence joins TRBV7-2 and TRBJ2-7, with 7 bases aligning to TRBD2. In germline, CDR1 is SGHTA, CDR2 FQGNSA. J gave up 5 bases and V 5 bases, and 3 bases lay outside the gene matches. The length of the CDR3 is 12 residues.

CDR3 in DNA: TGTGCCTCAGCGAAAACCCGAATCAATGAGCAGTTCTTC. Its protein is CASAKTRINEQFF. The V call is TRBV28, the J call TRBJ2-1; D is unclear. The germline gives CDR1 MDHEN, CDR2 SYDVKM. This CDR3 region has 13 residues. V lost 11 bases and J 6 bases, leaving 17 bases between the germline ends.

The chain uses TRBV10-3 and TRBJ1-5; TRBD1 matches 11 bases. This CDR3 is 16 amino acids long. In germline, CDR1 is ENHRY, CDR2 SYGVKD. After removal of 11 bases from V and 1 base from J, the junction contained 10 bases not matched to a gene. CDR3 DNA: TGTGCCTCGAAGCCTGGACAGGGGGCAAGCAATCAGCCCCAGCATTTT. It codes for CASKPGQGASNQPQHF.

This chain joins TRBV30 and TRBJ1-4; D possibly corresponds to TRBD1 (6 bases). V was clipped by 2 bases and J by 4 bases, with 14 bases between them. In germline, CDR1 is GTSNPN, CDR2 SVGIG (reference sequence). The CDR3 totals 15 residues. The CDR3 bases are TGTGCCTGGAGTACGGGACACCTCCTTAATGAAAAACTGTTTTTT. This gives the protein CAWSTGHLLNEKLFF.

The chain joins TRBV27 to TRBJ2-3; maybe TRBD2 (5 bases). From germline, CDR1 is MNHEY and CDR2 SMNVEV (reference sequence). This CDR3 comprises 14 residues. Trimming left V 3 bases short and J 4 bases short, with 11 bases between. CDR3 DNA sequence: TGTGCCAGCAGTTTGCTAGCTACAGCAGATACGCAGTATTTT. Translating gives CASSLLATADTQYF.

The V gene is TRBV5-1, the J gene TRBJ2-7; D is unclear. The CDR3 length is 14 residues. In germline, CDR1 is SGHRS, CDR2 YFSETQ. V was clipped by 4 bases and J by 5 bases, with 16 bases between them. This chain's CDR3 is CASSPISLVDEQYF. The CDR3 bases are TGCGCCAGCAGCCCCATTAGCCTAGTGGACGAGCAGTACTTC.

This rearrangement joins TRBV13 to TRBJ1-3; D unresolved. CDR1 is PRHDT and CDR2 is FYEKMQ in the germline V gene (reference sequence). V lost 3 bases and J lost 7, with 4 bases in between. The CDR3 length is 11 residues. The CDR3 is CASSLQNTIYF. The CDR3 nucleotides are TGTGCCAGCAGCTTGCAGAACACCATATATTTT. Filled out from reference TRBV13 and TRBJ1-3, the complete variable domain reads AAGVIQSPRHLIKEKRETATLKCYPIPRHDTVYWYQQGPGQDPQFLISFYEKMQSDKGSIPDRFSAQQFSDYHSELNMSSLELGDSALYFCASSLQNTIYFGEGSWLTVV.

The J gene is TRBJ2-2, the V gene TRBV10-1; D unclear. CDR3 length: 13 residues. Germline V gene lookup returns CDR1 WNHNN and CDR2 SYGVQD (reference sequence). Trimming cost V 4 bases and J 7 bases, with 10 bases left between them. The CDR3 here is CASSGRPLGELFF. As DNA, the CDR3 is TGCGCCAGCAGTGGAAGACCCCTCGGGGAGCTGTTTTTT.

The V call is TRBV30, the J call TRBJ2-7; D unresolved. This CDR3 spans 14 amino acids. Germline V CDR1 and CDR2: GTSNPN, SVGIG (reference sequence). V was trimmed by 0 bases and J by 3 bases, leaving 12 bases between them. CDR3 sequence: CAWSVQSGRYEQYF. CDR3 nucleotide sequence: TGTGCCTGGAGTGTCCAGTCAGGACGCTACGAGCAGTACTTC.

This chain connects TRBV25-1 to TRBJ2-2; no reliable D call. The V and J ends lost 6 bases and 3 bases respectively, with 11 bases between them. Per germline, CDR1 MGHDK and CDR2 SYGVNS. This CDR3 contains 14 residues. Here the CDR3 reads CASRGSRDTGELFF. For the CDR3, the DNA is TGTGCCAGCAGGGGCAGTCGGGACACCGGGGAGCTGTTTTTT.

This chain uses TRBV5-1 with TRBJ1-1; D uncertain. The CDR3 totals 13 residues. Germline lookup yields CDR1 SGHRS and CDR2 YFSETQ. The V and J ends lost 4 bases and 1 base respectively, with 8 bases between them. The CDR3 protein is CASSPYGNTEAFF. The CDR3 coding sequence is TGCGCCAGCAGCCCCTACGGGAACACTGAAGCTTTCTTT.

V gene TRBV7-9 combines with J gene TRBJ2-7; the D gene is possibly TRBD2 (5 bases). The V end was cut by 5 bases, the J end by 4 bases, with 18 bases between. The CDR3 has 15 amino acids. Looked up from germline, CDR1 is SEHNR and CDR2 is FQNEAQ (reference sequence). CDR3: CASSPGLGRHYEQYF. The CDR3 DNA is TGTGCCAGCAGCCCCGGACTGGGAAGACATTACGAGCAGTACTTC.

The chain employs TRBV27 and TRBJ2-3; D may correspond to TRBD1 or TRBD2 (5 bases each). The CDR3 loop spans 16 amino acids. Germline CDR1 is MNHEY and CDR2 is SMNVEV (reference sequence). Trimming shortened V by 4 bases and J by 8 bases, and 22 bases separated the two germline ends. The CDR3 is CASSSILVGDPSTQYF. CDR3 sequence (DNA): TGTGCCAGCAGTTCGATCCTGGTGGGGGATCCGAGTACGCAGTATTTT.

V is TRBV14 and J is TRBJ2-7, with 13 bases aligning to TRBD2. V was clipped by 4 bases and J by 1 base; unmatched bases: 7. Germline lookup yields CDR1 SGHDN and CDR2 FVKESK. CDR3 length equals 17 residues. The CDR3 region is CASSRETSGRLSYEQYF. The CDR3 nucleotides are TGTGCCAGCAGCCGAGAGACTAGCGGGAGGTTATCCTACGAGCAGTACTTC.

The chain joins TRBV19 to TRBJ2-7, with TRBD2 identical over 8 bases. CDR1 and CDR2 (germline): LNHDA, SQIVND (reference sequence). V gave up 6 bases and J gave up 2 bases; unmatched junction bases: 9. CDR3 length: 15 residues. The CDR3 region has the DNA TGTGCCAGTAGCCCCGGACTAGCCTCGACCTACGAGCAGTACTTC. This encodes CASSPGLASTYEQYF. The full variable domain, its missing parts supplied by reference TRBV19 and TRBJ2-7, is DGGITQSPKYLFRKEGQNVTLSCEQNLNHDAMYWYRQDPGQGLRLIYYSQIVNDFQKGDIAEGYSVSREKKESFPLTVTSAQKNPTAFYLCASSPGLASTYEQYFGPGTRLTVT.

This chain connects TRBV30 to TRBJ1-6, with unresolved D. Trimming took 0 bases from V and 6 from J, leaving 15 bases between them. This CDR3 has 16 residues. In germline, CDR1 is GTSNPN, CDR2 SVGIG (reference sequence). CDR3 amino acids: CAWSVDRFGGNSPLHF. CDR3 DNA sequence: TGTGCCTGGAGTGTCGACCGTTTCGGTGGTAATTCACCCCTCCACTTT.

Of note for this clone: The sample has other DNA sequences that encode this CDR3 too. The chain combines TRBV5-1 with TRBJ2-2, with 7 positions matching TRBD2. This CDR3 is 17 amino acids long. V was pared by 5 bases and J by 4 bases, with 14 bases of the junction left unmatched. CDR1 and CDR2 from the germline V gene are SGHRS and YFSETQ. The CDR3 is CASSLKTSLFGTGELFF. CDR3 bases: TGCGCCAGCAGTTTGAAGACTAGCCTCTTTGGCACCGGGGAGCTGTTTTTT.

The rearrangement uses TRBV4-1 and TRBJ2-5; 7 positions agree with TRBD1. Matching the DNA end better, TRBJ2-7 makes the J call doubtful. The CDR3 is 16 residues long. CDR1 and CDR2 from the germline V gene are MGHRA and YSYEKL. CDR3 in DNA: TGCGCCAGCAGCCAAGATTTGTGGGACAGAGGCCACGAGCAGTACTTC. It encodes CASSQDLWDRGHEQYF.

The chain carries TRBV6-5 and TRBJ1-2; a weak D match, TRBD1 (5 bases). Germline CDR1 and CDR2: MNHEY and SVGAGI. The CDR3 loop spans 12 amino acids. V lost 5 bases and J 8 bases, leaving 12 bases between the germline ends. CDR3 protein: CASSEWGDGYTF. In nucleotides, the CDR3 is TGTGCCAGCAGTGAATGGGGGGACGGCTACACCTTC.

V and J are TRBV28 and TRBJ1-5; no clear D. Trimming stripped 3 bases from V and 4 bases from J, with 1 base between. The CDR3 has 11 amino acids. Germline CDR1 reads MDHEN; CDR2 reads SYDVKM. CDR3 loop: CASSLNQPQHF. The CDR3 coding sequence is TGTGCCAGCAGTTTGAATCAGCCCCAGCATTTT.

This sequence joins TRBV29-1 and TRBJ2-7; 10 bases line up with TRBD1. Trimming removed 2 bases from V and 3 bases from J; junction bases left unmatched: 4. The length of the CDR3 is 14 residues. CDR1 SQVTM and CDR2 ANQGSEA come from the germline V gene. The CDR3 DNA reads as TGCAGCGTTGAATTCGGGGACAGGGGCTACGAGCAGTACTTC. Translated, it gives CSVEFGDRGYEQYF.